These T cell receptor beta chains were read from a single sample in a study of a mutant IDH1 vaccine in newly diagnosed glioma. Their antigens are not known. This table comes from immunoSEQ multiplex PCR, and its TCRdb copy is limited to in-frame clones, with some not included. The sample lists more than 50,000 clones, 80% seen once, with about 6% in the top ten. The source material was PBMCs, sampled from a glioma patient whose treatment included an IDH1 peptide vaccine. These receptors all stem from a man aged 45-60 years with glioma. CDR3s include the opening cysteine and the closing phenylalanine or tryptophan. The D gene is left open where the match is weak. Size tells how often a clone was seen (once, few, many) or the class of an expanded clone, and some rows leave it out.

d_call j_call v_call clone_size cdr3_aa cdr3_nt
- TRBJ1-5 TRBV7-9 few CASSSGDGGNQPQHF TGTGCCAGCAGCTCGGGAGACGGAGGCAATCAGCCCCAGCATTTT
- TRBJ2-7 TRBV5-5 - CASSLTSSYEQYF TGTGCCAGCAGCTTAACTAGCTCCTACGAGCAGTACTTC
TRBD2 TRBJ2-1 TRBV19 - CASSRREGSYNEQFF TGTGCCAGTAGTCGGCGGGAGGGGTCCTACAATGAGCAGTTCTTC
- TRBJ2-7 TRBV6-1 - CASTMGHSYEQYF TGTGCCAGCACTATGGGACATTCCTACGAGCAGTACTTC
- TRBJ2-1 TRBV30 - CAGVGRLDSYNEQFF TGTGCCGGAGTGGGACGACTAGACTCCTACAATGAGCAGTTCTTC
- TRBJ2-2 TRBV6-1 - CATNTGGDTGELFF TGTGCCACCAATACAGGGGGGGACACCGGGGAGCTGTTTTTT
- TRBJ1-5 TRBV7-8 - CASSLGHSPGSGNQPQHF TGTGCCAGCAGCTTAGGGCACTCCCCCGGGTCGGGCAATCAGCCCCAGCATTTT
- TRBJ1-5 TRBV6-1 - CASSNDGTYQPQHF TGTGCCAGCAGTAATGATGGGACATATCAGCCCCAGCATTTT
- TRBJ1-3 TRBV7-6 - CASSLGEDTIYF TGTGCCAGCAGCTTAGGGGAGGACACCATATATTTT
- TRBJ1-1 TRBV5-1 - CASSPLIGGQGPEAFF TGCGCCAGCAGCCCCTTAATCGGAGGCCAAGGGCCTGAAGCTTTCTTT
TRBD1 TRBJ1-1 TRBV28 - CASRALQGYTEAFF TGTGCCAGCAGAGCACTACAGGGGTACACTGAAGCTTTCTTT
TRBD1 TRBJ1-1 TRBV30 - CAWSVARWDRAGKAFF TGTGCCTGGAGTGTGGCTCGCTGGGACAGAGCGGGGAAAGCTTTCTTT
- TRBJ1-2 TRBV5-4 - CASSLAGEPPGYGYTF TGTGCCAGCAGCTTGGCGGGGGAGCCCCCTGGCTATGGCTACACCTTC
TRBD2 TRBJ2-3 TRBV19 - CASSTGLAGVTQYF TGTGCCAGTAGTACAGGACTAGCGGGGGTTACGCAGTATTTT
- TRBJ2-2 TRBV11-2 - CASSLTPRGTGELFF TGTGCCAGCAGCTTGACTCCTAGGGGCACCGGGGAGCTGTTTTTT
TRBD1 TRBJ1-5 TRBV5-8 few CASSFLTGVQPQHF TGTGCCAGCAGCTTTTTGACAGGGGTTCAGCCCCAGCATTTT
TRBD1 TRBJ1-2 TRBV6-5 - CASSNRQGGLGYTF TGTGCCAGCAGTAACCGACAGGGAGGTCTAGGCTACACCTTC
- TRBJ2-1 TRBV7-8 - CASSLRRGSNNEQFF TGTGCCAGCAGCTTAAGGAGGGGGAGTAACAATGAGCAGTTCTTC
- TRBJ2-7 TRBV19 - CASSMMSGANEQYF TGTGCCAGTAGTATGATGAGTGGTGCTAACGAGCAGTACTTC
TRBD1 TRBJ1-5 TRBV6-1 - CASSSGTGLNQPQHF TGTGCCAGCAGTTCCGGGACAGGCTTAAATCAGCCCCAGCATTTT
- TRBJ2-3 TRBV5-6 - CASSFSPEGEQYF TGTGCCAGCAGCTTTTCCCCGGAGGGGGAGCAGTATTTT
- TRBJ2-1 TRBV18 - CASSSGPGRSTSEQFF TGTGCCAGCTCATCAGGACCGGGGCGTAGTACTAGTGAGCAGTTCTTC
TRBD1 TRBJ2-4 TRBV5-1 - CASSLATGPQNIQYF TGCGCCAGCAGCTTAGCGACAGGGCCCCAAAACATTCAGTACTTC
TRBD1 TRBJ1-5 TRBV19 few CASRRTGTGNQPQHF TGTGCCAGTAGGAGGACAGGGACTGGCAATCAGCCCCAGCATTTT
TRBD1 TRBJ1-2 TRBV7-2 - CASSYKISGQGALGYTF TGTGCCAGCAGCTATAAGATCTCGGGACAGGGGGCTCTGGGCTACACCTTC
- TRBJ1-1 TRBV5-1 - CASSLSGDAPEAFF TGCGCCAGCAGCTTAAGTGGGGATGCACCTGAAGCTTTCTTT
TRBD1 TRBJ1-3 TRBV18 - CASLPDRAGNTIYF TGTGCCAGCCTTCCGGACAGGGCTGGAAACACCATATATTTT
TRBD1 TRBJ2-5 TRBV30 - CAWSVVDRGSSRETQYF TGTGCCTGGAGTGTAGTTGACAGGGGCTCCTCGCGGGAGACCCAGTACTTC
TRBD2 TRBJ2-2 TRBV7-2 once CASSFTGRAGELFF TGTGCCAGCAGCTTTACCGGGAGGGCCGGGGAGCTGTTTTTT
TRBD2 TRBJ2-1 TRBV29-1 - CSVDGLAGRRGEQFF TGCAGCGTTGACGGACTAGCGGGAAGACGGGGGGAGCAGTTCTTC
TRBD1 TRBJ2-2 TRBV6-6 - CASDGQGADVGELFF TGTGCCAGCGATGGACAGGGGGCAGATGTCGGGGAGCTGTTTTTT
- TRBJ1-5 TRBV18 - CASSPPFQGSNQPQHF TGTGCCAGCTCACCACCGTTCCAAGGTAGCAATCAGCCCCAGCATTTT
- TRBJ2-1 TRBV28 - CASRGAGDNEQFF TGTGCCAGCAGGGGGGCGGGAGACAATGAGCAGTTCTTC
TRBD1 TRBJ2-2 TRBV19 once CASSTRTGGTGELFF TGTGCCAGTAGTACCCGGACAGGTGGTACCGGGGAGCTGTTTTTT
- TRBJ2-6 TRBV5-6 - CASSLDGLTAGANVLTF TGTGCCAGCAGCTTGGACGGTTTAACGGCGGGGGCCAACGTCCTGACTTTC
TRBD2 TRBJ2-1 TRBV19 - CASTRTSGRGRYEQFF TGTGCCAGTACTAGGACTAGCGGGAGGGGTAGGTATGAGCAGTTCTTC
TRBD1 TRBJ1-2 TRBV19 - CASSPWDSRGYTF TGTGCCAGTAGTCCTTGGGACAGTAGGGGCTACACCTTC
- TRBJ1-6 TRBV7-9 - CASRSDVGGSPLHF TGTGCCAGCAGGTCAGACGTTGGGGGGTCACCCCTCCACTTT
- TRBJ1-1 TRBV30 - CAWSDGWNTEAFF TGTGCCTGGAGTGACGGCTGGAACACTGAAGCTTTCTTT
- TRBJ1-1 TRBV7-8 - CASSITDTNTEAFF TGTGCCAGCAGCATTACGGACACGAACACTGAAGCTTTCTTT
- TRBJ2-6 TRBV4-1 - CASSQEQGLYSGANVLTF TGCGCCAGCAGCCAAGAACAGGGTCTTTACTCTGGGGCCAACGTCCTGACTTTC
TRBD1 TRBJ1-2 TRBV7-2 once CASSLTGGSDGYTF TGTGCCAGCAGTCTAACAGGGGGCAGCGATGGCTACACCTTC
- TRBJ2-1 TRBV4-1 - CASSQPGRRNEQFF TGCGCCAGCAGCCAACCGGGGAGGCGGAATGAGCAGTTCTTC
- TRBJ1-3 TRBV4-1 - CASSQDTGGLSGNTIYF TGCGCCAGCAGCCAAGATACGGGTGGCCTCTCTGGAAACACCATATATTTT
TRBD1 TRBJ2-5 TRBV5-1 - CASSPEGRGETQYF TGCGCCAGCAGCCCCGAAGGCAGGGGGGAGACCCAGTACTTC
TRBD1 TRBJ1-1 TRBV6-5 - CASSYRGMNTEAFF TGTGCCAGCAGCTACAGGGGTATGAACACTGAAGCTTTCTTT
- TRBJ1-1 TRBV19 once CASSIDSYSRNTEAFF TGTGCCAGTAGTATAGATTCTTACAGTCGGAACACTGAAGCTTTCTTT
- TRBJ2-1 TRBV6-6 - CASSYPLGENEQFF TGTGCCAGCAGTTATCCCTTAGGAGAAAATGAGCAGTTCTTC
- TRBJ2-1 TRBV5-4 - CASSSQGLPTQIQFF TGTGCCAGCAGCTCCCAGGGACTTCCCACGCAAATTCAGTTCTTC
- TRBJ2-1 TRBV5-6 - CASSLGAQGPFYEQFF TGTGCCAGCAGCTTGGGAGCCCAAGGACCGTTCTATGAGCAGTTCTTC
- TRBJ1-2 TRBV4-3 - CASSPLDRHGYTF TGCGCCAGCAGCCCACTCGACCGGCATGGCTACACCTTC
TRBD1 TRBJ2-7 TRBV5-1 - CASSSDRGYEQYF TGCGCCAGCAGCTCAGACAGGGGTTACGAGCAGTACTTC
- TRBJ2-2 TRBV18 - CASSEGLNTGELFF TGTGCCAGCTCAGAGGGGCTGAACACCGGGGAGCTGTTTTTT
- TRBJ2-7 TRBV27 - CASSLGSVQYF TGTGCCAGCAGTTTAGGGTCGGTCCAGTACTTC
TRBD1 TRBJ1-5 TRBV10-3 few CAISEPGQGSNQPQHF TGTGCCATCAGTGAACCGGGACAGGGCAGCAATCAGCCCCAGCATTTT
TRBD2 TRBJ2-7 TRBV15 - CATSRAIAGGYEQYF TGTGCCACCAGCAGAGCAATAGCGGGAGGGTACGAGCAGTACTTC